The present TCR beta chain was sequenced within a study of cytomegalovirus exposure and HLA in healthy donors (TCRdb year 2017). Concerning the study at large: According to an earlier analysis of 550 to 750 of the donors, about 179 million T cells yielded over 100 million unique TCR beta sequences and roughly 280 Gb of sequence data. An early release covering just under 650 HLA-typed donors comprised about 290 gigabases of sequencing data and approximately 85 million unique TCR sequences. Of the approximately 400 genotyped donors, less than 85% were placed in the genetic ancestry cluster associated with self-reported Caucasian donors. The aim of the study was to test whether cataloging public T cell receptors could identify signatures of past pathogen exposure. The study profiled the T cell repertoires of 666 subjects by immunosequencing and related them to cytomegalovirus serostatus. Along with the approximately 700-subject first cohort, a separate validation cohort of 120 different subjects was used. The study combined high-throughput TCR immunosequencing, statistical association of individual TCRs with disease status, and machine learning to predict cytomegalovirus infection status. To study patterns of TCR occurrence, a later analysis re-analyzed previously published TCR beta repertoires from just over 650 donors and added high-resolution HLA genotyping. Rather than drawing on any new phenotypic data, the later analysis identified candidate immune exposures from TCR beta sequences and the way those sequences occurred across donors. In an earlier analysis of roughly 540 of the donors, high-throughput TCR beta sequencing was used to judge whether each TCR beta V gene segment behaved as functional or pseudogenic. Donor age, sex, ethnicity and CMV serostatus were compiled alongside the repertoire data. In a later genetic analysis, genome-wide SNP genotypes for about three fifths of the roughly 670 donors were used, and that subset was treated as a discovery cohort. All discovery cohort repertoires had been generated using a single sequencing platform. Both class I and class II loci were covered by HLA typing, at four-digit resolution. The number of typed donors differed by locus: roughly 620-630 for A, B, C, DRB1 and DQB1; 500 to 550 for DQA1; 606 for DPA1; and approximately 450 for DPB1. Because of strong linkage in the cohort, 5 or 6 DR-DQ haplotypes were treated as single units for association and clustering. Among 350 to 400 genotyped donors of the cohort, an average of 235,054 unique TCR beta nucleotide sequences were sequenced per donor, around a sixth of them non-productive. Overall study outcomes, separate from this receptor: Correlated functional status among segregating V segments might reflect linkage disequilibrium, but an unknown experimental factor could not be ruled out. A later genetic analysis associated a missense DCLRE1C variant with V-gene and J-gene trimming of TCR beta chains, and an independent cohort replicated the association. Some IMGT-functional V segments, including TRBV6-2 and TRBV6-3, could not be distinguished by the 87-base-pair reads and were therefore excluded. According to a later analysis, TCR association rates differed among HLA loci, with DRB1 alleles showing the most associated TCRs and HLA-C alleles showing the fewest. The authors suggested that the approach could potentially be extended to other disease states and immunological phenotypes. A further reported finding was that TCR beta sequences accurately predicted the HLA-A and HLA-B alleles for most subjects in the first cohort. Compared with equally common non-associated chains, HLA-associated TCR beta chains in a later analysis were more clonally expanded and had lower generation probabilities. The only immune exposure information available for the cohort was CMV serostatus. In vitro tests confirmed that a few of the cytomegalovirus-associated TCR beta chains recognize cytomegalovirus antigens. Because counts were too low, about 15 rarely observed V segments, including chromosome 9 orphons, were left out of the earlier analysis of over 550 of the donors. When HLA alleles, especially DR and DQ, strongly co-occurred, TCR associations were difficult to assign to individual alleles. Broadly in line with IMGT annotations, most TCR beta V segments showed up in productive rearrangements about 90% or about 30% of the time in an earlier analysis of under 700 of the donors. Because HLA typing was unavailable for some donors at each locus, only the typed subset was used in association tests. According to a later genetic analysis, donors in an Asian-associated ancestry cluster had fewer N-insertions in productive TCRs than the approximately 700-donor mean. In a later analysis, several top co-occurrence clusters were reported to appear linked to parvovirus B19, influenza, CMV and Epstein-Barr virus. At a false discovery rate of 0.05, a later analysis linked 16,000 or so TCR beta sequences to specific HLA alleles. In this cohort, only TCR beta chains were sequenced, and detectable features were limited by the absence of alpha or paired-chain data. Most TCR sequences were observed very rarely across donors, whereas some public TCRs were present in many individuals. In both the original and validation cohorts, the classifier was reported to diagnose cytomegalovirus status with high specificity and sensitivity. The study listed approximately 150 TCR beta chains as associated with cytomegalovirus. According to a later analysis, most CMV-associated TCR beta chains appeared to be HLA-restricted, and the HLA associations seemed to be driven largely by CMV exposure. Sequencing depth was assumed to be roughly uniform across donors in the presence/absence analyses, though that assumption may not hold. A cluster of highly shared sequence variants was judged likely to represent a technical artifact of the sequencing pipeline.

The cohort was made up of about 610 healthy bone marrow donors. All cohort members were sampled while nominally healthy, although unrecorded immune exposures were likely present. The donor tested CMV seronegative and was one of the 352 seronegative cohort members. Every donor gave a peripheral blood sample, and the peripheral blood mononuclear cells from that sample were used for TCR beta sequencing. Genomic DNA was extracted from the blood cell samples with the Qiagen DNeasy Blood Extraction Kit. Its CDR3 holds 13 amino acids, cysteine through phenylalanine. Only the CDR3 region is kept as DNA, spanning 39 bases read in frame from base 1. Trimming at the junction amounts to 8 bases on V and 3 bases on J, and the germline ends lie 14 bases apart. For CDR1 and CDR2, the germline V gene (reference sequence) lists SEHNR and FQNEAQ. As for this clone: Its antigen has not been determined. No much larger clone is present one base from it, and per-base qualities are unavailable.

Library preparation used the immunoSEQ multiplex PCR assay. The multiplex PCR relied on a mix of 60 forward primers for TCR Vbeta segments and 13 reverse primers for TCR Jbeta segments. The CDR3 region of rearranged TCR beta genes was amplified from genomic DNA with a multiplex PCR assay. Amplified TCR beta libraries were sequenced as 87-base-pair reads on the Illumina HiSeq System. Turning to the authors' computational methods: In a later analysis, 80 million or so unique TCR beta chains were counted across the roughly 610 repertoires, and roughly 9.9 million of these chains were shared by at least two donors. A nearest-neighbor algorithm error-corrected the raw reads and collapsed the reads into unique sequences, merging closely related sequences to remove PCR and sequencing errors. V, D and J gene segments were assigned by aligning CDR3 sequences to IMGT reference sequences. Each retained sequence needed at least a six-nucleotide match to both a V gene segment and a J gene segment. A rearrangement counted as productive if the CDR3 had no stop codons and remained in frame with V and J, and every other rearrangement counted as non-productive. CDR3 was defined according to IMGT convention as the region running from the second conserved V-encoded cysteine to the conserved J-encoded phenylalanine. Sequences without an unambiguous match to a single V gene segment were excluded from the earlier analysis of 450 to 650 of the donors. In an earlier analysis of almost 600 of the donors, a V segment was called functional when productive rearrangements were above 56.7%, and segregating when the standard deviation between donors exceeded 5%. A statistical classification framework was built for diagnosing cytomegalovirus status from the catalog of TCR beta chain sequences. In a later analysis, V and J genes were assigned by comparing TCR nucleotide sequences against IMGT/GENE-DB human TR gene sequences. A later analysis assigned CDR3 sequences and most-parsimonious VDJ recombination scenarios with the TCRdist pipeline. In a later analysis, each TCR beta chain was defined by its CDR3 amino acid sequence together with its V-gene family, and reads without a unique V-gene family were excluded. To address suspected cross-contamination and a sequencing artifact, a later analysis removed approximately 590 highly shared, low-generation-probability nucleotide sequences. In a later analysis, a clonal expansion index was calculated for each public chain from normalized within-repertoire ranks of inferred template counts. In a later analysis, generation probabilities were computed using a VDJ recombination model fitted to out-of-frame rearrangements, and the results were checked against IGoR. Hypergeometric tests were used in a later analysis to score TCR-TCR, TCR-HLA and TCR-CMV co-occurrence, with a repertoire-size bias correction applied to the TCR pairs. In a later analysis, false discovery rates were estimated by permuting HLA or CMV assignments 20 times. In a later analysis, co-occurring TCRs were grouped using DBSCAN, with TCRdist sequence similarity added in when clustering inside HLA-allele-positive subsets. For co-occurrence clustering, repertoires with fewer than 30,000 or more than 120,000 public chains were excluded, along with four or five repertoires with anomalous nucleotide sharing. TCRdb took over this immuneACCESS table, retaining in-frame rearrangements with V and J assigned. Such tables are incomplete; in checked studies, under half of the missing clones stem from an unresolved V gene, and the remainder is unexplained. V, J and clone size are taken as reported in that table, and D and trimming were inferred from the DNA itself. Here the sample has about 170,000 clones; about three quarters occur a single time. The biggest ten clones account for around 3% of the sample.

The specimen sequenced was PBMCs. The V gene is TRBV7-9 and the J gene is TRBJ2-7; no D segment can be confidently identified. This TCR was recovered from a female donor in good health and CMV-seronegative. The nucleotide sequence is TGTGCCAGCGCGGCGGCAGCTTACTACGAGCAGTACTTC. Its translation is CASAAAAYYEQYF.